The 23 T cell receptor beta chains in this list originate from one sample, sequenced in a study of blood T cells in healthy people across ages (dated by TCRdb to about 2015). The method was 5' RACE. The data were produced on an Illumina HiSeq 2500. A second PCR of roughly 7 to 12 cycles was performed with a sample-barcoded 5' primer and a J-beta primer mix. Through fastp at Q25 and MiXCR, TCRdb rebuilt clones from the public reads, retaining in-frame beta chains. Every entry covers one CDR3 protein and lists the most common genes and DNA from its rows. The sample yields around 750,000 distinct CDR3 sequences; roughly 50% were counted once. 40% to 50% of the sample comes from the top ten. Specimen: blood. The receptor set was obtained from a man older than 75 in good health.

The V gene is TRBV7-9, the J gene TRBJ2-7; unclear D gene. Near its end, the DNA agrees better with TRBJ2-5, so the J call may be wrong. CDR3 length equals 15 residues. Germline V gene lookup returns CDR1 SEHNR and CDR2 FQNEAQ (reference sequence). The CDR3 nucleotides are TGTGCCAGCAGCTTTGGTGGATCCTTGTTAGAGACCCAGTACTTC. Its translation: CASSFGGSLLETQYF.

The gene calls are TRBV5-1 and TRBJ2-4; 9 positions match TRBD1. Gene TRBJ2-7 matches the end of the DNA better, so the J call may be wrong. The CDR3 length is 15 residues. Germline loops: CDR1 SGHRS, CDR2 YFSETQ. The chain's CDR3 is CASSLDRGLSYEQYF. The CDR3 DNA sequence: TGCGCCAGCAGCTTGGACAGGGGGCTTTCCTACGAGCAGTACTTC.

V is TRBV3-1 and J is TRBJ2-7; D possibly matches TRBD1 or TRBD2 (5 bases each). The CDR3 consists of 12 residues. The V end lost 4 bases, the J end lost 7 bases, and 11 bases lay between the germline ends. Germline CDR1 reads LGHDT; CDR2 reads YNNKEL (reference sequence). CDR3 nucleotide sequence: TGTGCCAGCAGCCTGGGGGTCTCGGAGCAGTACTTC. Protein product: CASSLGVSEQYF.

This clonotype was seen a handful of times. V is TRBV6-2 or TRBV6-3 and J is TRBJ2-7; D perhaps matches TRBD2 (6 bases). CDR3 length: 12 residues. V gave up 7 bases and J gave up 4 bases, with 11 bases separating them. CDR1 and CDR2 from the germline V gene are MNHEY and SVGEGT. The CDR3 DNA sequence: TGTGCCAGCACCGGAGGGCCATACGAGCAGTACTTC. Residues: CASTGGPYEQYF.

The table lists this clonotype with a count of one. Its ends do not fully match the called genes, so a read error is possible. CDR3 DNA sequence: TGTGCTAGCAGCTCGGGCTACCGCAATGAGCAGTTCTTC. It is translated as CASSSGYRNEQFF. This chain links TRBV7-7 with TRBJ2-1, with D unclear. From germline, CDR1 is SSHAT and CDR2 FNYEAQ (reference sequence). This CDR3 comprises 13 residues.

The chain couples TRBV6-6 to TRBJ2-1; D uncertain. The CDR3 runs to 12 residues. Germline values: CDR1 MNHNY, CDR2 SVGAGI (reference sequence). The V and J ends lost 2 bases and 10 bases respectively, with 9 bases between them. As DNA, the CDR3 is TGTGCCAGCAGTTACGAGCAGTTCGAGCAGTTCTTC. This gives the protein CASSYEQFEQFF.

This clonotype was detected only a few times. The chain recombines TRBV20-1 with TRBJ2-7; TRBD1 agrees at 7 bases. Germline CDR1 reads DFQATT; CDR2 reads SNEGSKA (reference sequence). The CDR3 covers 14 residues. After removal of 0 bases from V and 1 base from J, the junction contained 3 bases not matched to a gene. CDR3 nucleotides: TGCAGTGCTAGAGATCTGGACAGGTCCTACGAGCAGTACTTC. Translated: CSARDLDRSYEQYF.

The chain uses TRBV25-1 and TRBJ2-2; possible D gene TRBD2, 6 bases. The length of the CDR3 is 16 residues. Trimming left V 6 bases short and J 3 bases short, with 17 bases between. The germline gives CDR1 MGHDK, CDR2 SYGVNS. CDR3 in amino acids: CASSARPGLHTGELFF. The CDR3 DNA follows: TGTGCCAGCAGCGCCCGTCCGGGACTCCACACCGGGGAGCTGTTTTTT.

A note on this clonotype: With a much larger clone just one base away, this may be a read error. J is TRBJ2-1 and V is TRBV12-3 or TRBV12-4, with 9 bases fitting TRBD2. The CDR3 loop spans 15 amino acids. CDR3 protein: CASSFGLALTNERFF. CDR3 DNA: TGTGCCAGCAGTTTCGGACTAGCGCTGACTAATGAGCGGTTCTTC.

The chain couples TRBV27 to TRBJ1-5; D gene uncertain. There are 15 residues in the CDR3. Germline V gives CDR1 MNHEY, CDR2 SMNVEV (reference sequence). V dropped 3 bases and J dropped 1 base, with 10 bases sitting between them. The CDR3 nucleotides are TGTGCCAGCAGTTTTAAACCATCAAGCAATCAGCCCCAGCATTTT. It encodes CASSFKPSSNQPQHF.

V and J are TRBV20-1 and TRBJ2-1, with 13 bases fitting TRBD2. The CDR3 sequence is 16 residues long. Germline CDR1 reads DFQATT; CDR2 reads SNEGSKA (reference sequence). V lost 2 bases, J lost 3 bases, and 4 bases stayed unmatched. DNA for the CDR3: TGCAGTGCTAGACACCGGACTAGCGGGAGCTACAATGAGCAGTTCTTC. Residues: CSARHRTSGSYNEQFF.

The table lists this clonotype with a few counts. CDR3 DNA: TGTGCCAGCCAGGCGGAAGGCTCCTACGAGCAGTACTTC. This gives the protein CASQAEGSYEQYF. The chain employs TRBV2 and TRBJ2-7; D is ambiguous. Germline V CDR1 and CDR2: SNHLY, FYNNEI. V lost 8 bases and J lost 0, with 11 bases in between. The CDR3 totals 13 residues. The full variable domain, with the rest looked up from reference TRBV2 and TRBJ2-7, is EPEVTQTPSHQVTQMGQEVILRCVPISNHLYFYWYRQILGQKVEFLVSFYNNEISEKSEIFDDQFSVERPDGSNFTLKIRSTKLEDSAMYFCASQAEGSYEQYFGPGTRLTVT.

This chain joins TRBV20-1 and TRBJ2-7; the D is unclear. The CDR3 spans 13 residues. Trimming took 1 base from V and 3 from J, leaving 10 bases between them. CDR1 is DFQATT, CDR2 SNEGSKA, per germline (reference sequence). The CDR3 DNA sequence: TGCAGTGCTAGAGGGCCCCGGAGCTACGAGCAGTACTTC. Translation gives CSARGPRSYEQYF.

The CDR3 protein is CASSVAGGLYNEQFF. The CDR3 nucleotides read TGTGCCAGCAGTGTAGCGGGAGGCCTCTACAATGAGCAGTTCTTC. The chain has TRBV25-1 and TRBJ2-1; 10 bases agree with TRBD2. The CDR3 runs 15 residues. The V gene's germline CDR1 is MGHDK and CDR2 SYGVNS. V shed 4 bases and J 3 bases; nucleotides not matched to a gene: 3.

Only a few counts were recorded for this clonotype. This chain links TRBV5-1 with TRBJ2-7, with D hard to call. The germline gives CDR1 SGHRS, CDR2 YFSETQ. The ends were cut back, 4 bases at V and 2 bases at J, with 19 bases in the middle. The CDR3 runs to 16 residues. CDR3 sequence: CASSPLTEPGAYEQYF. The CDR3 DNA follows: TGCGCCAGCAGCCCCCTCACTGAACCTGGGGCCTACGAGCAGTACTTC.

Only a few counts were recorded for this clonotype. The rearrangement links TRBV14 to TRBJ2-7, with D possibly TRBD2 on 5 matching bases. This CDR3 contains 14 residues. CDR1 and CDR2 from the germline V gene are SGHDN and FVKESK. Trimming took 5 bases from V and 0 from J, leaving 11 bases between them. The CDR3 here is CASSEGLSSYEQYF. In nucleotides, the CDR3 is TGTGCCAGCAGCGAGGGCCTGAGCTCCTACGAGCAGTACTTC.

This clonotype was found a few times. The chain carries TRBV3-1 and TRBJ2-5; D is possibly TRBD1 (5 bases). Germline CDR1 and CDR2: LGHDT and YNNKEL (reference sequence). V lost 2 bases and J 0 bases, leaving 7 bases between the germline ends. This CDR3 is 14 amino acids long. The chain's CDR3 is CASSQWGNQETQYF. The DNA for the CDR3 is TGTGCCAGCAGCCAATGGGGCAACCAAGAGACCCAGTACTTC.

The J gene is TRBJ2-5, the V gene TRBV28; the D gene is possibly TRBD2 (6 bases). Germline V gene sequence: CDR1 MDHEN, CDR2 SYDVKM. CDR3 length equals 15 residues. The germline V and J ends were trimmed by 7 bases and 5 bases, with 20 bases remaining between them. The CDR3 reads CASTLSIGRPETQYF. CDR3 nucleotides: TGTGCCAGCACCCTAAGCATAGGGAGGCCGGAGACCCAGTACTTC.

This clonotype was observed a few times. The chain uses TRBV20-1 and TRBJ2-1; the match to TRBD2 covers 10 bases. The end of the DNA fits TRBJ2-7 better, so the J call may be wrong. The CDR3 contains 18 residues. Germline CDR1 and CDR2: DFQATT and SNEGSKA (reference sequence). Here the CDR3 reads CSARARLELAGRPNEQYF. In nucleotides, the CDR3 is TGCAGTGCTAGAGCCAGACTCGAACTAGCGGGAAGACCGAACGAGCAGTACTTC.

In DNA, the CDR3 is TGCGCCAGCAGCTTGGGGTCCCTCCCCAGCTCCTACGAGCAGTACTTC. This sequence encodes CASSLGSLPSSYEQYF. The chain joins TRBV5-1 to TRBJ2-7; D ambiguous. Trimming took off 0 bases at V and 0 bases at J, with 13 bases between the two ends. The germline V gene has CDR1 SGHRS and CDR2 YFSETQ. CDR3 length equals 16 residues.

This rearrangement joins TRBV6-5 to TRBJ2-5, with 7 bases lining up with TRBD1. Trimming took 2 bases from V and 6 from J; bases not matched to a gene: 12. The CDR3 contains 16 residues. CDR1 is MNHEY and CDR2 is SVGAGI in the germline V gene. CDR3 amino acids: CASSYPRQGASKTQYF. The DNA for the CDR3 is TGTGCCAGCAGTTACCCCAGACAGGGAGCCTCCAAGACCCAGTACTTC.

The CDR3 spells CSARVGTSRHRYAYF. The CDR3 DNA is TGCAGTGCCCGAGTCGGGACTAGCAGGCACAGATACGCGTATTTT. The chain recombines TRBV20-1 with TRBJ2-3, with 9 bases that match TRBD2. Germline CDR1 DFQATT, CDR2 SNEGSKA (reference sequence). The CDR3 is 15 residues long. V was clipped by 6 bases and J by 14 bases; unmatched bases: 21.

This clonotype was detected only a few times. The gene calls are TRBV3-1 and TRBJ2-4, with 13 bases matching TRBD2. With 1 base clipped from V and 13 bases from J, the junction kept 4 bases outside the gene matches. In germline, CDR1 is LGHDT, CDR2 YNNKEL (reference sequence). This CDR3 is built from 14 residues. The CDR3 DNA follows: TGTGCCAGCAGCCAAGGGACTAGCGGGAGTCGGCAGTACTTC. Translated, it gives CASSQGTSGSRQYF.